This T cell receptor (beta chain) comes out of a study of beta chain features in type 1 diabetes. Broader study findings: Researchers cautioned that cDNA sequencing could over-represent cells with high TCR expression.

Per germline, CDR1 ENHRY and CDR2 SYGVKD. The CDR3 consists of 14 residues. V lost 6 bases, J lost 4 bases, and 6 bases stayed unmatched. With respect to this clone: Its specificity is not known.

cDNA synthesis used the whole RNA isolate, giving expressed TCRB sequences. Sequenced by immunoSEQ multiplex PCR; TCRdb stores in-frame clones only, minus some. This sample has over 500,000 clones, with less than 20% found just once. This sequence joins TRBV10-3 and TRBJ2-1, with TRBD2 identical over 7 bases. The specimen was naive CD4+ T cells from blood. The TCR originated in a man between 18 and 35 years old in good health. The CDR3 sequence: CAISPGLRYNEQFF. The CDR3, as DNA: TGTGCCATCAGCCCGGGACTACGATACAATGAGCAGTTCTTC.